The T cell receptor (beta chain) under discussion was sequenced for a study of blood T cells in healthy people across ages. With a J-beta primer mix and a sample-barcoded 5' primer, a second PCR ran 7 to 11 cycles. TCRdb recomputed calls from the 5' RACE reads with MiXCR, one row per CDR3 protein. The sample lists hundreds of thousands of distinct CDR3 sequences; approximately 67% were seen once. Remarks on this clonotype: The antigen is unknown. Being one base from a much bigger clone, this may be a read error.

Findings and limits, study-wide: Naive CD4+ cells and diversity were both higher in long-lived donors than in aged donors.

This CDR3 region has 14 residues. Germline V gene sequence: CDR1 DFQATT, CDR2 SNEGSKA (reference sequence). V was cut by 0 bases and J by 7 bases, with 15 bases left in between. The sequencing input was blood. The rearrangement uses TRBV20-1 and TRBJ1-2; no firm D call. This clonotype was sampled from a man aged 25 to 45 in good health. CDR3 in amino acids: CSARDARGVFGYTF. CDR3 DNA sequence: TGCAGTGCTAGAGATGCCCGGGGAGTTTTTGGCTACACCTTC.